This record concerns one T cell receptor beta chain sequence. These data are taken from a study of blood T cell repertoires in COVID-19. Looking at the study overall: Samples taken during acute and convalescent COVID-19 were collected in the United States, Italy and Spain. T cells, B-cell-depleted T cells, or PBMCs supplied cDNA or gDNA.

Between the trimmed V and J ends, which lost 4 bases and 7 bases, there was a span of 11 bases. Germline loops: CDR1 LNHNV, CDR2 YYDKDF (reference sequence). The CDR3 runs 14 residues. Authors' analysis steps: Estimated nucleated cell counts came from reference gene primer amplification. Produced via immunoSEQ multiplex PCR; TCRdb's table is partial and in-frame only. V, J and clone size were drawn from that table, and D and trimming were deduced from the DNA. The profile shows over 45,000 clones, around four fifths of them singletons. This TCR came from a human donor in a cohort sampled during active COVID-19. The sequencing input was peripheral blood. The rearrangement uses TRBV15 and TRBJ1-6; TRBD1 is a possible D gene (5 bases). The CDR3 here is CATSTGHQNSPLHF. CDR3 DNA sequence: TGTGCCACCAGCACCGGACACCAGAATTCACCCCTCCACTTT.